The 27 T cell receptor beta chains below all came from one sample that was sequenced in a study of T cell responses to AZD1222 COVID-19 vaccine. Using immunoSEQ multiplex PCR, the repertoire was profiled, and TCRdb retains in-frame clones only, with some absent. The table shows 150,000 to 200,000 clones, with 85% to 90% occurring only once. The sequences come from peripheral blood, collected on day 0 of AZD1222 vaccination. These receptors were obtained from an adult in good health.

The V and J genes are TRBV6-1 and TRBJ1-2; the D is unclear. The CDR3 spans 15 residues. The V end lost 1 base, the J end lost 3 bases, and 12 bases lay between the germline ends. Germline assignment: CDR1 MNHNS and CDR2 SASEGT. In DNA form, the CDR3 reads TGTGCCAGCAGTGAAGGTCGAGGTCACGACTATGGCTACACCTTC. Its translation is CASSEGRGHDYGYTF.

CDR3 sequence: CASSFGTGGYNYGYTF. The DNA for the CDR3 is TGCGCCAGCAGCTTTGGGACAGGGGGATATAACTATGGCTACACCTTC. The rearrangement uses TRBV5-1 and TRBJ1-2; 11 bases map to TRBD1. The CDR3 sequence is 16 residues long. Germline V gives CDR1 SGHRS, CDR2 YFSETQ. The trim removed 2 bases at V and 1 base at J, leaving 4 bases unmatched.

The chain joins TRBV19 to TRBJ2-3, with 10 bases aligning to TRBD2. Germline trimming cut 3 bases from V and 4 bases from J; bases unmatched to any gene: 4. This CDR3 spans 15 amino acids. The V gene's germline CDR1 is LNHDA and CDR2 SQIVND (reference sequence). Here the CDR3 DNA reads TGTGCCAGTAGTATTTCTAGCGGGGGACCAGATACGCAGTATTTT. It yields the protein CASSISSGGPDTQYF. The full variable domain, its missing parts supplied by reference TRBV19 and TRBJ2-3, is DGGITQSPKYLFRKEGQNVTLSCEQNLNHDAMYWYRQDPGQGLRLIYYSQIVNDFQKGDIAEGYSVSREKKESFPLTVTSAQKNPTAFYLCASSISSGGPDTQYFGPGTRLTVL.

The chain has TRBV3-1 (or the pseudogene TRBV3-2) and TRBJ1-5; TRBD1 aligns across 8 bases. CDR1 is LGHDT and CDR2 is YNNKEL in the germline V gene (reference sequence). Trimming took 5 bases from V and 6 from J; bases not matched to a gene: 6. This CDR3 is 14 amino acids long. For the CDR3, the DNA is TGTGCCAGCAGCTGGACAGGGTCCGGTCAGCCCCAGCATTTT. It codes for CASSWTGSGQPQHF.

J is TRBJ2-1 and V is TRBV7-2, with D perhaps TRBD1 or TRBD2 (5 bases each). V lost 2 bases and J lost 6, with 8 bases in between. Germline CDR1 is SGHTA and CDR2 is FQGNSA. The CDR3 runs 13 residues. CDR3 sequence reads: CASSLSGLNEQFF. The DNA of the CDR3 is TGTGCCAGCAGCTTATCGGGGCTCAATGAGCAGTTCTTC.

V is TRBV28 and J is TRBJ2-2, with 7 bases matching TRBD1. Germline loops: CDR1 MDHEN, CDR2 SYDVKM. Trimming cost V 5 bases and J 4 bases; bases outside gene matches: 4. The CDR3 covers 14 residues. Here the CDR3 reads CASSKPGGTGELFF. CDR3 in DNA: TGTGCCAGCAGTAAACCAGGGGGCACCGGGGAGCTGTTTTTT.

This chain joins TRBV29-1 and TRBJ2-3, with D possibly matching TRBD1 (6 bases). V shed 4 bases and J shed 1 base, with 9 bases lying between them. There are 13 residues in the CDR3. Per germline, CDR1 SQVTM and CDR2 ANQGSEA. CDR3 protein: CSVAQGGTDTQYF. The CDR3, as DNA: TGCAGCGTTGCACAGGGCGGCACAGATACGCAGTATTTT.

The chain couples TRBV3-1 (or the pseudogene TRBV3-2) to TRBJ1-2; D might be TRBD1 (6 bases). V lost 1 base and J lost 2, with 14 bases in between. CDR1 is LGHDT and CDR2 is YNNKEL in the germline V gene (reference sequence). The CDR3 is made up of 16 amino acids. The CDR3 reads CASSQGGHSPNYGYTF. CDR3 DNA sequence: TGTGCCAGCAGCCAAGGGGGGCACAGCCCCAACTATGGCTACACCTTC.

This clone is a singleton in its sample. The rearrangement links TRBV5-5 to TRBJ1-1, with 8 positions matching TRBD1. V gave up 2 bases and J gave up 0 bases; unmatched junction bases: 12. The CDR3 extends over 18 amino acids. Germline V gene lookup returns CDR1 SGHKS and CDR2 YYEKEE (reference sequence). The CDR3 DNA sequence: TGTGCCAGCAGCTTTACTCGAGGACAGGGAGGCATGAACACTGAAGCTTTCTTT. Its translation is CASSFTRGQGGMNTEAFF.

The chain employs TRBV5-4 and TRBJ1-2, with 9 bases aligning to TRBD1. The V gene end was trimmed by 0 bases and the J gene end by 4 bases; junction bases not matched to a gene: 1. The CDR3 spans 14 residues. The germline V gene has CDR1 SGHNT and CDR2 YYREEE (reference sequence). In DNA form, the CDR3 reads TGTGCCAGCAGCTTGGGACAGGGGGGCTATGGCTACACCTTC. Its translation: CASSLGQGGYGYTF.

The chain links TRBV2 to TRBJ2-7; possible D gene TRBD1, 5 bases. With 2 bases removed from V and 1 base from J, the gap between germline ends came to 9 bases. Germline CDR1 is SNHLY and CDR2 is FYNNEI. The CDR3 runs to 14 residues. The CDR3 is CASSEQGRSYEQYV. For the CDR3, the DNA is TGTGCCAGCAGTGAACAGGGCCGGTCCTACGAGCAGTACGTC.

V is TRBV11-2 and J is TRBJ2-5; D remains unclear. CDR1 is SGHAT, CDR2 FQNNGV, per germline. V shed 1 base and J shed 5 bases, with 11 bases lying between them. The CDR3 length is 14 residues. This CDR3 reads CASSLAGILETQYF. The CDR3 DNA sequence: TGTGCCAGCAGCTTAGCCGGAATCTTGGAGACCCAGTACTTC.

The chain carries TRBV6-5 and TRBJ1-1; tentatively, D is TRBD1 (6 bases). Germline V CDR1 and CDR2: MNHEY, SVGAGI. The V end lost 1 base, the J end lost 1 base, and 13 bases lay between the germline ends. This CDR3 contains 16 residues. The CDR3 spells CASSYLPKGGNTEAFF. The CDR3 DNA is TGTGCCAGCAGTTACTTGCCCAAGGGGGGGAACACTGAAGCTTTCTTT.

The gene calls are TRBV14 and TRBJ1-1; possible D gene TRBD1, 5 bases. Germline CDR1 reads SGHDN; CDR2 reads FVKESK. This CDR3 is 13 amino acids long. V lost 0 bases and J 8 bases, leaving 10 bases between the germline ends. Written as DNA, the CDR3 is TGTGCCAGCAGCCAAGATGCGCCAGGGGAAGCTTTCTTT. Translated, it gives CASSQDAPGEAFF.

The CDR3 bases are TGCGCCAGCAGCCAACAAAGCGGGGGCGGGGAGACCCAGTACTTC. This codes for CASSQQSGGGETQYF. This chain joins TRBV4-3 and TRBJ2-5; 8 bases are shared with TRBD2. The CDR3 consists of 15 residues. Per the germline V gene, CDR1 is LGHNA and CDR2 is YSLEER. Trimming at V came to 2 bases and at J to 5 bases, leaving 7 bases not matched to a gene.

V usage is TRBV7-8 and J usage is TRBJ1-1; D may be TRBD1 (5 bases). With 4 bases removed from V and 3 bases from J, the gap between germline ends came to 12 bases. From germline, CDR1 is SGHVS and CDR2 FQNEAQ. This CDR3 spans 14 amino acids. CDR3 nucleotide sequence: TGTGCCAGCAGCTGGGCGGAAGGGGACACTGAAGCTTTCTTT. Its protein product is CASSWAEGDTEAFF.

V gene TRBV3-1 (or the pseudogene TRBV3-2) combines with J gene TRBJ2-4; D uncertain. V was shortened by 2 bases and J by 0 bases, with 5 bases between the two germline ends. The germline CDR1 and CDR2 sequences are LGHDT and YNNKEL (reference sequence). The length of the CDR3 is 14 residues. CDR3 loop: CASSQLLAKNIQYF. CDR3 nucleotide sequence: TGTGCCAGCAGCCAATTACTAGCCAAAAACATTCAGTACTTC.

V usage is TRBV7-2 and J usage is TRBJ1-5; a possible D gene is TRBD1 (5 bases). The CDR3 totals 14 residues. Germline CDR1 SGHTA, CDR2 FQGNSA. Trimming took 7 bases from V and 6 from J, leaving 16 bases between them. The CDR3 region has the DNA TGTGCCAGCACCCCCGACGTCGGGGGTCAGCCCCAGCATTTT. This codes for CASTPDVGGQPQHF. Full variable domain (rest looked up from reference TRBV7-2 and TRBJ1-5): GAGVSQSPSNKVTEKGKDVELRCDPISGHTALYWYRQSLGQGLEFLIYFQGNSAPDKSGLPSDRFSAERTGGSVSTLTIQRTQQEDSAVYLCASTPDVGGQPQHFGDGTRLSIL.

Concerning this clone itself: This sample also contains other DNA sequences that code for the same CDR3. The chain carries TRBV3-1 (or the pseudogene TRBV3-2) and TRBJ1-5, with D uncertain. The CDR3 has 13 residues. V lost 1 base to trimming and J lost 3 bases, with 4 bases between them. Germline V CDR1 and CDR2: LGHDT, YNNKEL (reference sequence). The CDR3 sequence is CASSQAANQPQHF. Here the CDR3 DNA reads TGTGCCAGCAGCCAAGCGGCCAATCAGCCCCAGCATTTT.

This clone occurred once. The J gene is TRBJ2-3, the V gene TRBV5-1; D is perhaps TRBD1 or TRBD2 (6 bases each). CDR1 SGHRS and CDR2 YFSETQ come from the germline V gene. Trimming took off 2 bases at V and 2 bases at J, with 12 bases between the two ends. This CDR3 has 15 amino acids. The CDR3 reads CASSFGGQYTDTQYF. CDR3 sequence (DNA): TGCGCCAGCAGCTTTGGGGGGCAATACACAGATACGCAGTATTTT.

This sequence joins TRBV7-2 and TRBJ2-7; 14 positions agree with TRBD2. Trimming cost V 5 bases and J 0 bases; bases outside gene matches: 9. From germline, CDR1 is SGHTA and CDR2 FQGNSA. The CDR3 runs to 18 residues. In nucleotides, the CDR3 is TGTGCCAGCAGCACACGGACTAGCGGGGGGAAGAGCTCCTACGAGCAGTACTTC. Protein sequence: CASSTRTSGGKSSYEQYF.

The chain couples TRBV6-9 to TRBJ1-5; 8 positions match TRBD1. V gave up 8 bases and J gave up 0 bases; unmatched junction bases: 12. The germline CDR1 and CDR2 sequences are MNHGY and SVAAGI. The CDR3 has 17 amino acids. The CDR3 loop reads CASSMRDRSYSNQPQHF. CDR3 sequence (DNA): TGTGCCAGCTCGATGCGGGACAGGTCCTATAGCAATCAGCCCCAGCATTTT.

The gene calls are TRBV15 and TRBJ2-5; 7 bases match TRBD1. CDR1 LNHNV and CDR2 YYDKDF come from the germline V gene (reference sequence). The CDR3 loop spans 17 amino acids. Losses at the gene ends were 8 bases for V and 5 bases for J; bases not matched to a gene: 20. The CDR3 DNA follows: TGTGCCACCGAGAGAGGGGTAGGGGGCGCAAGGTCGGAGACCCAGTACTTC. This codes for CATERGVGGARSETQYF. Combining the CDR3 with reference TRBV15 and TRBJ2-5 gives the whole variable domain DAMVIQNPRYQVTQFGKPVTLSCSQTLNHNVMYWYQQKSSQAPKLLFHYYDKDFNNEADTPDNFQSRRPNTSFCFLDIRSPGLGDTAMYLCATERGVGGARSETQYFGPGTRLLVL.

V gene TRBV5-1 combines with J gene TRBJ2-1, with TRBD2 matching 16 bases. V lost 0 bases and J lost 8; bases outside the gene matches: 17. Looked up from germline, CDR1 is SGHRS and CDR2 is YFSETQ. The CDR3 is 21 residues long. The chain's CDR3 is CASSLGHLGLAGGPSSHEQFF. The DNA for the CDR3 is TGCGCCAGCAGCTTGGGGCATTTGGGACTAGCGGGGGGGCCGAGTAGCCATGAGCAGTTCTTC.

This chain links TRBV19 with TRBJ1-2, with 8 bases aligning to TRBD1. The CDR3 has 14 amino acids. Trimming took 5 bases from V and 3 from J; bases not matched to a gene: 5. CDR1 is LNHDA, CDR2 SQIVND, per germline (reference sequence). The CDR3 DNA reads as TGTGCCAGTAGTTTATACAGGGGGGACTATGGCTACACCTTC. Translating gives CASSLYRGDYGYTF.

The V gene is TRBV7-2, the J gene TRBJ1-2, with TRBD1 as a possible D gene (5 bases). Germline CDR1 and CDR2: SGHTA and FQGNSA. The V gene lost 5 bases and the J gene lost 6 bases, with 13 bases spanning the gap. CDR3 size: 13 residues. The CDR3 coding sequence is TGTGCCAGCAGCCAGTCAGGGTGGGATGGCTACACCTTC. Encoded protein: CASSQSGWDGYTF.

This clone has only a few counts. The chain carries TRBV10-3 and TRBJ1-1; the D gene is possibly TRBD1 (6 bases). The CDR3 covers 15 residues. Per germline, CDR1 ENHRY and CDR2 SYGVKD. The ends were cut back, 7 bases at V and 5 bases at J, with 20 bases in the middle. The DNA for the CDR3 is TGTGCCATCATGGGATTCGCGGGGGCGCGGACTGAAGCTTTCTTT. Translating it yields CAIMGFAGARTEAFF.